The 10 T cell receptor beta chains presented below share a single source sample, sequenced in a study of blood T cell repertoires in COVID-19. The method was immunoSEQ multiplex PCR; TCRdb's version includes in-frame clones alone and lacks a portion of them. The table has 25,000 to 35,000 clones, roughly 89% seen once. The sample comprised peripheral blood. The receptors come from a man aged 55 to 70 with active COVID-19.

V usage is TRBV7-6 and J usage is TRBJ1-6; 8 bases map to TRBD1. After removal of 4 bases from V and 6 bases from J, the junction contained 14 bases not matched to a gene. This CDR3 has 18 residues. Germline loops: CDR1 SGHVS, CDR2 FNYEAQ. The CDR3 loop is CASSSLPSGQGFNSPLHF. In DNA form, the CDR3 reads TGTGCCAGCAGCTCCCTTCCCTCTGGACAGGGCTTTAATTCACCCCTCCACTTT.

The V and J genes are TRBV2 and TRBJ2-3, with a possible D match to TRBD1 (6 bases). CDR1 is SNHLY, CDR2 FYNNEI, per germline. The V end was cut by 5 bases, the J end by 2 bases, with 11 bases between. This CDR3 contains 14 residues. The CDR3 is CASSRDRNTDTQYF. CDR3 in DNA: TGTGCCAGCAGTAGAGACAGGAACACAGATACGCAGTATTTT.

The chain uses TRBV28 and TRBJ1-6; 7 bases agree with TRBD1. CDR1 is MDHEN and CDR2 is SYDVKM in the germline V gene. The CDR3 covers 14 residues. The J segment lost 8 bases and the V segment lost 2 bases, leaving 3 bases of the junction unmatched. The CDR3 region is CASSLTTGDSPLHF. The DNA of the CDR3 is TGTGCCAGCAGTTTAACCACAGGGGATTCACCCCTCCACTTT.

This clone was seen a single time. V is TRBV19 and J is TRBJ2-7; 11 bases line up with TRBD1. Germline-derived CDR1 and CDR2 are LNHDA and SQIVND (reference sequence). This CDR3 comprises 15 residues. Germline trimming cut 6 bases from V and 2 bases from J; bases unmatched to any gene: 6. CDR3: CASSRSGQGAYEQYF. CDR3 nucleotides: TGTGCCAGTAGCCGATCGGGACAGGGGGCCTACGAGCAGTACTTC.

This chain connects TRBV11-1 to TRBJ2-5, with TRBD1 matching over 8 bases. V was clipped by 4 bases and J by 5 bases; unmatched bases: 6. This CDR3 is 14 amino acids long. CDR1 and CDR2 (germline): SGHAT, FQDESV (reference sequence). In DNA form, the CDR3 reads TGTGCCAGCAGCTCCCAGGGGGCTTGGGAGACCCAGTACTTC. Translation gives CASSSQGAWETQYF.

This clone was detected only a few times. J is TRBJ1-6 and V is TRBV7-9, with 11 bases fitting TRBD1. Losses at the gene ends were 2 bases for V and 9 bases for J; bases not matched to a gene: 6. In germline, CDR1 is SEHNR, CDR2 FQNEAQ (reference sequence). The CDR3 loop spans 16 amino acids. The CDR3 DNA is TGTGCCAGCAGCTTAACAAGCGGGACAGGGGGTTCACCCCTCCACTTT. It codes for CASSLTSGTGGSPLHF.

The CDR3 region is CASSQVSMGGSPLHF. CDR3 in DNA: TGTGCCAGCAGCCAAGTCAGCATGGGGGGTTCACCCCTCCACTTT. This chain links TRBV3-1 (or the pseudogene TRBV3-2) with TRBJ1-6, with a tentative D call TRBD1 (5 bases). In germline, CDR1 is LGHDT, CDR2 YNNKEL (reference sequence). The CDR3 has 15 residues. The V and J ends lost 1 base and 9 bases respectively, with 13 bases between them.

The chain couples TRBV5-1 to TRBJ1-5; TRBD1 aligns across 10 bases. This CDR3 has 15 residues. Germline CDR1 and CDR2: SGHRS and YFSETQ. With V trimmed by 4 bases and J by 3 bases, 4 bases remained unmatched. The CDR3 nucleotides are TGCGCCAGCAGCCCGGGACAGGGGTACAATCAGCCCCAGCATTTT. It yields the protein CASSPGQGYNQPQHF.

The CDR3 coding sequence is TGTGCCAGCTCACCCCAGGGACTAGCGGGGGGGTACGAGCAGTACTTC. Its translation is CASSPQGLAGGYEQYF. The genes are TRBV18 and TRBJ2-7; TRBD2 matches 16 bases. J lost 4 bases, V lost 3 bases, and 3 bases had no gene match. Germline lookup yields CDR1 KGHSH and CDR2 LQKENI. The CDR3 runs to 16 residues.

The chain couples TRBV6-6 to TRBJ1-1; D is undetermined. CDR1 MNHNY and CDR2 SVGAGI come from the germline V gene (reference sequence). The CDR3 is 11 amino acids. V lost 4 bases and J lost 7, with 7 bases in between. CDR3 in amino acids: CASSSVVEAFF. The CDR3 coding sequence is TGTGCCAGCAGTTCGGTAGTTGAAGCTTTCTTT.